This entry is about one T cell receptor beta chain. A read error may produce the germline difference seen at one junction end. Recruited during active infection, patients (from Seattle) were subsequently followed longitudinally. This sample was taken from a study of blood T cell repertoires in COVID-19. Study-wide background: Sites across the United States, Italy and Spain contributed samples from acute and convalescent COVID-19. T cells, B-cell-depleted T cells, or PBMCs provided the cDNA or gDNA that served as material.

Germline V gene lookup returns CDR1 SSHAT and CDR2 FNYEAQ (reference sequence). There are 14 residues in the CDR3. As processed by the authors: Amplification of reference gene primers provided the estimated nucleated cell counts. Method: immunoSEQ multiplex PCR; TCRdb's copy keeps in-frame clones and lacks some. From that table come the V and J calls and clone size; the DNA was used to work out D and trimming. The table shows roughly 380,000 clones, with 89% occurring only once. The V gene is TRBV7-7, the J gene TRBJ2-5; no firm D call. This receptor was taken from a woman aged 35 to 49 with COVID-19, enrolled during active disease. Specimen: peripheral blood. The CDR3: CASSPDARGETQYF. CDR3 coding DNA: TGTGCTAGCAGCCCCGACGCCCGAGGAGAGACCCAGTACTTC.